The following is a T cell receptor beta chain sequence with its context. The antigen this receptor binds is unknown. The input lacks base qualities; no much larger clone sits a single base away. These data originate in a study of molecular identifiers for immune sequencing clone quantification (dated by TCRdb to 2016 to 2019). Describing the broader study: For a replicate experiment, RNA from roughly 21,000 or 96,000 naive CD8 T cells was divided into five aliquots, of which four were sequenced. The study was a methods study using CD8 T cells to benchmark molecular-identifier clustering-based TCR repertoire sequencing (MIDCIRS) and TCR RNA copy counting. The full study reports these points: Without barcode sub-clustering, chimeric consensus sequences inflated TCR diversity; chimeras reached as high as 47%. Highly expanded clone sizes could be underestimated if identical TCR molecules share a barcode. The naive libraries included spiked-in Jurkat TCR RNA (about 11 copies' worth), and this RNA is not part of the donor repertoire. Modeling gave roughly 2.9 recovered TCR RNA copies per cell versus around 10 by digital PCR, implying approximately 30% capture efficiency. Spiked-in Jurkat TCR RNA equivalent to a single cell was reported to be detectable even among 850,000 to 1,000,000 naive CD8 T cells. In CMV-specific effector cells, over 97% of molecules were held by clones above 20 RNA copies, whereas under 1% of molecules were held by such clones in naive cells.

Libraries of naive CD8 T cells were generated from roughly 21,000 to 960,000 sorted cells, with 10%, 30% or 50% of the purified RNA used. Naive CD8 T cells, defined as CD8+CD4-CCR7+CD45RA+, were FACS-sorted into RLT Plus buffer on a BD FACSAria II. Around 10 TCR copies' worth of Jurkat RNA were spiked into 20,000-1,000,000 naive CD8 T cell samples to test detection sensitivity. CD8 T cells were enriched with RosetteSep CD8+ T Cell Enrichment Cocktail and Ficoll-Paque, followed by ACK red cell lysis. Including cysteine and phenylalanine, the CDR3 has 15 amino acids. The kept DNA is CDR3 alone, 45 bases in frame from the first base. At the junction V is shortened by 6 bases and J by 7 bases, with 16 bases in between. CDR1 and CDR2 were assigned from the germline V gene as MDHEN and SYDVKM. The method was PCR. The run used an Illumina HiSeq 4000. Preparation of bulk TCR libraries followed a previously described approach, with the TCR primers listed in Table S5. The Qiagen AllPrep DNA/RNA kit was used to purify total RNA. Before analysis, reads from multiple sequencing runs of one library were combined. Per the source publication's procedure: Reads were retained only if the reads had an exact TCR constant sequence, and the retained reads were trimmed to 150 nt and grouped according to their 12-nt molecular barcodes. Within each barcode group, reads were sub-clustered at a 15% Levenshtein threshold, and quality-weighted consensus sequences were built per RNA molecule. Non-functional sequences were removed, as were lower-count sequences one edit away from another. Based on fitting two negative binomial distributions, any barcode sub-cluster with under 20% of the maximum read count was discarded. The raw public data were reprocessed by TCRdb itself: fastp quality trimming at Q25, MiXCR clonotype calling, in-frame beta chains only. One record per CDR3 amino acid sequence lists the most common genes and DNA. The V and J calls, along with clone size, are taken from TCRdb and not from the paper's own processing. The sample includes 600,000 to 650,000 distinct CDR3 sequences, with just under 20% observed a single time. 0.7% to 1% of the sample is in the top ten clones.

This chain is built from TRBV28 and TRBJ1-6; a tentative D call is TRBD1 (6 bases match). Sample: naive CD8+ T cells from blood, with Jurkat cell RNA spiked in. This sample's cell subset or site label indicates: FACS-sorted CD8+CD4-CCR7+CD45RA+ naive T cells. The TCR originated in a human donor in good health. Some libraries in this study had Jurkat cell RNA spiked in. The sequence in DNA is TGTGCCAGCAGATTGCAGGGGTATGGGAATTCACCCCTCCACTTT. This is translated as CASRLQGYGNSPLHF.